This entry is about one TCR beta chain. The data were obtained in a study of blood T cell repertoires in COVID-19. Study as a whole: The United States, Italy and Spain were the sources of the acute and convalescent COVID-19 samples.

V shed 7 bases and J 7 bases; nucleotides not matched to a gene: 5. CDR1 is MDHEN, CDR2 SYDVKM, per germline. The CDR3 contains 13 residues. The age range of participants was about 18 to 95 years, with residence in under 25 US areas. Membership in each cohort depended on participant-reported clinical history. As handled by the study authors: Quantification of nucleated cells was approximated via reference gene primer amplification. Using immunoSEQ multiplex PCR, the repertoire was profiled, and TCRdb retains in-frame clones only, with some absent. V and J calls and clone size are given by that table; D and trimming were obtained from the DNA. The sample lists a few hundred thousand clones; about 90% were seen once.

The sequence derives from a woman under 30 with acute COVID-19. This chain connects TRBV28 to TRBJ2-2, with 8 bases lining up with TRBD2. The specimen sequenced was PBMCs or T cells enriched from blood (not recorded which). CDR3 in amino acids: CASIEREIGELFF. The CDR3 DNA is TGTGCCAGCATCGAGCGGGAGATCGGGGAGCTGTTTTTT.